These 10 T cell receptor beta chains were sequenced from one sample in a study of regulatory T cells in long-lasting Graves disease. Time point reported: newly diagnosed GD, antithyroid drugs for less than 3 months. RNA isolated from PBMCs was used to make the TCR library. Investigators prepared the TCR beta libraries by applying iRepertoire HTBI primers and Arm-PCR of CDR3 regions. TCRdb recomputed calls from the multiplex PCR reads with MiXCR, one row per CDR3 protein. The sample yields about 520,000 distinct CDR3 sequences, approximately 12% seen once. This sample was also put to use in a study of T cells in Graves' hyperthyroidism and ophthalmopathy.

The sample was peripheral blood mononuclear cells (PBMCs), taken at new diagnosis, from a patient treated with antithyroid drugs. These receptors all come from a woman in her twenties or thirties with Graves disease.

This clonotype has at least ten counts. V is TRBV29-1 and J is TRBJ1-3, with D maybe TRBD1 (6 bases). Deletions cut 6 bases from V and 1 base from J, with 10 bases between. Germline CDR1 and CDR2: SQVTM and ANQGSEA. CDR3 size: 13 residues. The CDR3 loop reads CSVLQGSGNTIYF. Here the CDR3 DNA reads TGCAGCGTCCTACAGGGATCTGGAAACACCATATATTTT.

The V call is TRBV7-9, the J call TRBJ1-1; D is uncertain. The CDR3 length is 17 residues. V dropped 3 bases and J dropped 0 bases, with 17 bases sitting between them. The germline CDR1 and CDR2 sequences are SEHNR and FQNEAQ (reference sequence). The CDR3 DNA reads as TGTGCCAGCAGCTTGCAGCACTCGGTCCCTATGAACACTGAAGCTTTCTTT. Translation: CASSLQHSVPMNTEAFF.

The chain's CDR3 is CASRAGTGGNEAFF. The CDR3 nucleotides read TGTGCCAGCAGAGCCGGGACAGGGGGGAATGAAGCTTTCTTT. The V gene is TRBV7-2, the J gene TRBJ1-1; TRBD1 agrees at 11 bases. Germline V gene lookup returns CDR1 SGHTA and CDR2 FQGNSA. Trimming took 6 bases from V and 7 from J; bases not matched to a gene: 7. This CDR3 has 14 amino acids.

The chain is built from TRBV20-1 and TRBJ2-7, with D possibly being TRBD2 (6 bases). V was trimmed by 3 bases and J by 1 base, leaving 16 bases between them. The CDR3 spans 15 residues. Germline V gene lookup returns CDR1 DFQATT and CDR2 SNEGSKA (reference sequence). CDR3 nucleotide sequence: TGCAGTGCTAGTGGAACTAGCCTGAATTCCTACGAGCAGTACTTC. Amino acids: CSASGTSLNSYEQYF.

At least ten counts were recorded for this clonotype. The genes are TRBV2 and TRBJ2-1; D unresolved. The assigned J gene may be wrong: the sequence end matches TRBJ2-5 better. The CDR3 has 14 amino acids. Germline lookup yields CDR1 SNHLY and CDR2 FYNNEI. The CDR3 nucleotides are TGTGCCAGCAGTGAATCTTGGCAGCAAGAGACCCAGTACTTC. This translates into CASSESWQQETQYF.

Regarding this clonotype: This clone may be a read error of a much larger clone one base away. The chain uses TRBV10-2 and TRBJ1-2, with a possible D match to TRBD1 (6 bases). The CDR3 extends over 16 amino acids. CDR1 WSHSY and CDR2 SAAADI come from the germline V gene. Trimming cost V 0 bases and J 4 bases, with 15 bases left between them. CDR3 DNA: TGCGCCAGCAGTGAGTCGGCGGGGGGCAGGATCTATGGCTACACCTTC. Translated: CASSESAGGRIYGYTF.

Ten or more counts support this clonotype. V is TRBV7-2 and J is TRBJ2-5, with D perhaps matching TRBD1 or TRBD2 (5 bases each). Germline-derived CDR1 and CDR2 are SGHTA and FQGNSA. This CDR3 spans 14 amino acids. V was trimmed by 6 bases and J by 13 bases, leaving 24 bases between them. CDR3 nucleotides: TGTGCCAGCAGTAAAATAGGGGTTGGGGGTCGTAGGTACTTC. It specifies CASSKIGVGGRRYF. Complete variable domain (other parts from reference TRBV7-2 and TRBJ2-5): GAGVSQSPSNKVTEKGKDVELRCDPISGHTALYWYRQSLGQGLEFLIYFQGNSAPDKSGLPSDRFSAERTGGSVSTLTIQRTQQEDSAVYLCASSKIGVGGRRYFGPGTRLLVL.

The sample holds many counts of this clonotype. The chain carries TRBV20-1 and TRBJ1-2; D unresolved. V was cut by 4 bases and J by 0 bases, with 9 bases left in between. The CDR3 extends over 13 amino acids. Germline V gives CDR1 DFQATT, CDR2 SNEGSKA (reference sequence). In nucleotides, the CDR3 is TGCAGTGCTAACAAGGGCCCTAACTATGGCTACACCTTC. It translates to CSANKGPNYGYTF.

This clonotype was detected only a few times. This likely traces to a read error, being one base from a far larger clone. This sequence joins TRBV7-2 and TRBJ1-1, with D possibly matching TRBD1 (5 bases). The CDR3 contains 14 residues. Germline CDR1 is SGHTA and CDR2 is FQGNSA. The CDR3 reads CASTGGLVGTEASF. The CDR3 region has the DNA TGTGCCAGCACCGGTGGGCTGGTAGGGACTGAAGCTTCCTTT.

On this clonotype itself: A read error is likely, as this CDR3 ends without the conserved phenylalanine or tryptophan. This chain connects TRBV11-2 to TRBJ2-5; D is perhaps TRBD1 (6 bases). This CDR3 is built from 16 residues. From germline, CDR1 is SGHAT and CDR2 FQNNGV. CDR3 region: CASSLEYRVGEETQYL. CDR3 nucleotides: TGCGCCAGCAGCTTAGAGTACAGGGTAGGAGAAGAGACCCAGTACCTC.